This T cell receptor (beta chain) was recovered during a study of blood T cells in healthy people across ages. A sample-barcoded 5' primer and a J-beta primer mix were used in a second PCR of roughly 7 to 11 cycles. TCRdb re-analysed the 5' RACE reads in MiXCR, keeping a single row per CDR3 protein. Counted here are about 1.8 million distinct CDR3 sequences, about 50% occurring once; the ten biggest clones make up around 2.1%. V was trimmed by 5 bases and J by 5 bases, leaving 18 bases between them. Germline-derived CDR1 and CDR2 are DFQATT and SNEGSKA (reference sequence). The CDR3 length is 14 residues.

The sample was blood. The V gene is TRBV20-1, the J gene TRBJ2-5, with D possibly being TRBD2 (5 bases). This clonotype originated in a woman in her thirties or forties in good health. The CDR3 nucleotides read TGCAGTGCTCAGGAGGCTAGACCGTTGGAGACCCAGTACTTC. It is translated as CSAQEARPLETQYF.